This TCR beta chain stems from a study of blood T cell repertoires in COVID-19. Study-level information: Samples came from the United States, Italy and Spain, spanning acute and convalescent COVID-19. T cells, B-cell-depleted T cells, or PBMCs provided the cDNA or gDNA that served as material.

This CDR3 has 13 residues. Germline V gene sequence: CDR1 GTSNPN, CDR2 SVGIG (reference sequence). Trimming pared 2 bases from V and 8 bases from J, leaving 15 bases between. This clone is a singleton in its sample. Original handling: Counts of nucleated cells, estimated from reference gene primer amplification, were obtained. Profiled with immunoSEQ multiplex PCR; TCRdb holds only in-frame clones, not every one. V and J calls and clone size are copied from that table; D and trimming were computed from the DNA. The sample includes about 240,000 clones, roughly 80% of them seen just once. The TCR was taken from a woman between 18 and 29 years old with acute or convalescent COVID-19. This chain uses TRBV30 with TRBJ1-2; TRBD1 might be the D (5 bases). Sequencing used peripheral blood. The CDR3 loop is CAWSFFGGSGYTF. CDR3 in DNA: TGTGCCTGGAGTTTTTTCGGGGGGTCAGGCTACACCTTC.